This T cell receptor beta chain was documented in a study of blood T cell repertoires in COVID-19 (dated by TCRdb to 2020 to 2022). Describing the broader study: The collaborator samples originated in the United States, Italy and Spain and spanned the acute and convalescent phases of COVID-19. The material from the prospective study consisted of cDNA or gDNA derived from T cells, B-cell-depleted T cells, or PBMCs. Deeply sampled blood TCRbeta repertoires from subjects exposed to, actively infected with, or recovered from COVID-19 were included in the dataset. The repertoires were released in a freely available public database meant as a resource for research on the immune response to SARS-CoV-2. The samples were drawn from the first 160 participants of the ongoing ImmuneRACE study and from 1,254 subjects provided by 6 global collaborators. Sample metadata almost always included a de-identified subject ID, COVID-19 status, age in years and sex. Where available, HLA class I and class II types were taken from metadata supplied by the sample provider and were not determined by assay-based typing.

What the study reported, not specific to this receptor: The quantity of clinical and demographic metadata differed by source and by participant and was supplied without curation.

The immunoSEQ Assay, a bias-controlled multiplex PCR, was used to amplify TCRbeta CDR3 regions from genomic DNA. The study's processing was this. The number of nucleated cells in each sample was estimated by amplification of reference gene primers within the assay. To quantify the absolute abundance of each unique TCRbeta CDR3 rearrangement, sequence reads were collapsed and filtered. For each sample, productive Simpson clonality was calculated by taking the square root of Simpson's diversity index across productive rearrangements. TCRdb holds this immuneACCESS table with in-frame rearrangements only. Some clones are missing; in checked studies, unresolved V genes explain under half, and the rest has no known cause. V, J and clone size were drawn from that table, and D and trimming were deduced from the DNA. The sample table records about 250,000 clones; approximately 86% of these occur just once. The ten largest clones capture roughly 1.4% of the sample.

A note on this clone: Its antigen has not been determined. No qualities accompany the bases; no much larger clone lies one base away. This sample also contains other DNA sequences that code for the same CDR3.

Collaborating institutions collected whole blood in K2EDTA tubes following their own protocols. For TCRbeta analysis, collaborator samples were shipped as frozen whole blood, as isolated PBMCs, or as DNA extracted from either sample type. The CDR3 contains 13 residues, cysteine and phenylalanine counted. Just CDR3 DNA is preserved here, 39 bases in frame from base 1. V sheds 4 bases and J sheds 4 bases, leaving 8 bases between their ends. CDR1 and CDR2 are read off the germline V gene (reference sequence) as LNHDA and SQIVND. Sequencing was carried out using peripheral blood. This sequence was found in an elderly man with acute or convalescent COVID-19. The receptor chain draws on TRBV19 and TRBJ1-5; the D segment cannot be called with confidence. The nucleotide sequence reads TGTGCCAGTAGTACCGGAGGTAATCAGCCCCAGCATTTT. This codes for CASSTGGNQPQHF. Reference TRBV19 and TRBJ1-5 proteins supply the regions before and after the CDR3; the full variable domain is: DGGITQSPKYLFRKEGQNVTLSCEQNLNHDAMYWYRQDPGQGLRLIYYSQIVNDFQKGDIAEGYSVSREKKESFPLTVTSAQKNPTAFYLCASSTGGNQPQHFGDGTRLSIL.